This T cell receptor beta chain was captured by sequencing in a study of blood T cell repertoires in COVID-19. Study as a whole: Acute and convalescent COVID-19 samples came from the United States, Italy and Spain. PBMCs, B-cell-depleted T cells, or T cells provided the cDNA or gDNA that made up the material.

Recruited during active infection, patients (from Seattle) were subsequently followed longitudinally. This clone was seen just once. This CDR3 comprises 11 residues. The V end lost 4 bases, the J end lost 5 bases, and 3 bases lay between the germline ends. The germline V gene encodes CDR1 LGHNA and CDR2 YNFKEQ. Using immunoSEQ multiplex PCR, the repertoire was profiled, and TCRdb retains in-frame clones only, with some absent. The data contain approximately 300,000 clones, about 93% of them singletons. This TCR came from a woman under 40 with COVID-19, enrolled during active disease. V and J are TRBV4-2 and TRBJ2-1; D is ambiguous. Sequencing was performed on peripheral blood. CDR3 protein: CASSLDNEQFF. As DNA, the CDR3 is TGTGCCAGCAGCCTAGACAATGAGCAGTTCTTC.